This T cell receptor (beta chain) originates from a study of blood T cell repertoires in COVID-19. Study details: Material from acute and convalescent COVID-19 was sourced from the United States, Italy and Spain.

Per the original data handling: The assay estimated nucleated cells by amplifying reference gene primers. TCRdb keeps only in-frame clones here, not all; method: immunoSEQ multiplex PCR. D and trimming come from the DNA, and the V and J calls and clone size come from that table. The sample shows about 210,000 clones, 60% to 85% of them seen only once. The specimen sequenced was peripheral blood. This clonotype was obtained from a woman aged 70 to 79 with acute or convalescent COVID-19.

The CDR3 DNA follows: TGTGCCATCAGCTCCGGGACTAGCGGCACAGATACGCAGTATTTT. Amino acids: CAISSGTSGTDTQYF. V usage is TRBV10-3 and J usage is TRBJ2-3; 10 bases align to TRBD2. Germline lookup yields CDR1 ENHRY and CDR2 SYGVKD. The length of the CDR3 is 15 residues. J was trimmed by 1 base and V by 6 bases; bases with no gene match: 4.